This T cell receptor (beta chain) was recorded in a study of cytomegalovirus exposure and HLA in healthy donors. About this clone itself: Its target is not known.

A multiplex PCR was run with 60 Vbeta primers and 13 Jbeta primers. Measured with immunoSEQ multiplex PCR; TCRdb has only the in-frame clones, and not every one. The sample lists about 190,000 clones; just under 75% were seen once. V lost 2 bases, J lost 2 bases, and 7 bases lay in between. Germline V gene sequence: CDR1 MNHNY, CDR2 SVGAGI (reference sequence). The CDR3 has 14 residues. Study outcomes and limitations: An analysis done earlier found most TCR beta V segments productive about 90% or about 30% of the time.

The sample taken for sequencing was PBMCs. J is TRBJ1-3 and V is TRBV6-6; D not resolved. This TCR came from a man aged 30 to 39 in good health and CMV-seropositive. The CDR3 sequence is CASSYVGAGNTIYF. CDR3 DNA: TGTGCCAGCAGTTACGTCGGGGCTGGAAACACCATATATTTT.